This paragraph reports one T cell receptor beta chain. V was shortened by 2 bases and J by 0 bases, with 10 bases between the two germline ends. This CDR3 is built from 15 residues. Looked up from germline, CDR1 is LGHNA and CDR2 is YNFKEQ. The data were obtained in a study of blood T cell repertoires in COVID-19. Study information: The United States, Italy and Spain supplied acute and convalescent COVID-19 samples.

The authors' processing: Amplification of reference gene primers was used by the study to estimate nucleated cell counts. Only in-frame clones appear in the TCRdb table, and some are missing; sequencing was by immunoSEQ multiplex PCR. V, J and clone size were drawn from that table, and D and trimming were deduced from the DNA. Of under 300,000 clones listed, nearly 90% are singletons. The chain combines TRBV4-2 with TRBJ1-1; D unresolved. Sequences were obtained from peripheral blood. The sequence derives from a woman aged 55-70 years with COVID-19, enrolled during active disease. CDR3 bases: TGTGCCAGCAGCCAACCCGGGTTAATGAACACTGAAGCTTTCTTT. This codes for CASSQPGLMNTEAFF.